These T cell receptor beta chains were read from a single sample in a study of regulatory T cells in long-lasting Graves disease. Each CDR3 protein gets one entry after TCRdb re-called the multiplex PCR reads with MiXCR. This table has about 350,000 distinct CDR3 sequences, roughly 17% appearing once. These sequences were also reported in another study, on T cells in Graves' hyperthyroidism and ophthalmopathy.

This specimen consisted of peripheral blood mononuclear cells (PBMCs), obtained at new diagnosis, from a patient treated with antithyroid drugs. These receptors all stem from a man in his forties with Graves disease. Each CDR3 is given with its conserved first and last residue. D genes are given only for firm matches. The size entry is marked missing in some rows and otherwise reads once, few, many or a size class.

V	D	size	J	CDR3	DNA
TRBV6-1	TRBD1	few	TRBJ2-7	CASSRQGNYEQYF	TGTGCCAGCAGCCGACAGGGTAACTACGAGCAGTACTTC
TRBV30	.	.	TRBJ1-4	CAWSSDGATNEKLFF	TGTGCCTGGAGTTCGGACGGGGCAACTAATGAAAAACTGTTTTTT
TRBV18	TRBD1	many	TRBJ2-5	CASSPPGTGTQETQYF	TGTGCCAGCTCACCACCCGGGACAGGGACCCAAGAGACCCAGTACTTC
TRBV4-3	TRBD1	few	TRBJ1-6	CASSQDPGQGINSPLHF	TGCGCCAGCAGCCAAGATCCGGGACAGGGGATAAATTCACCCCTCCACTTT
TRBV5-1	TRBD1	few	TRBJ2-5	CASSLGRQGASETQYF	TGCGCCAGCAGCTTGGGACGACAGGGGGCCTCTGAGACCCAGTACTTC
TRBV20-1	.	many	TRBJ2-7	CSARPPSNEQYF	TGCAGTGCTAGACCACCCTCAAACGAGCAGTACTTC
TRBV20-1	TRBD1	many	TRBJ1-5	CSAQDRPYSNQPQHF	TGCAGTGCTCAGGACAGGCCTTATAGCAATCAGCCCCAGCATTTT
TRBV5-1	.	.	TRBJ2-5	CASSTVMYQETQYF	TGCGCCAGCAGCACTGTTATGTACCAAGAGACCCAGTACTTC
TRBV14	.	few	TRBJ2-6	CASSLLFASGANVLTF	TGTGCCAGCAGCCTACTTTTCGCCTCTGGGGCCAACGTCCTGACTTTC
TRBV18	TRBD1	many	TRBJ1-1	CASSEGTGIFGTEAFF	TGTGCCAGCTCGGAGGGGACAGGGATTTTTGGCACTGAAGCTTTCTTT